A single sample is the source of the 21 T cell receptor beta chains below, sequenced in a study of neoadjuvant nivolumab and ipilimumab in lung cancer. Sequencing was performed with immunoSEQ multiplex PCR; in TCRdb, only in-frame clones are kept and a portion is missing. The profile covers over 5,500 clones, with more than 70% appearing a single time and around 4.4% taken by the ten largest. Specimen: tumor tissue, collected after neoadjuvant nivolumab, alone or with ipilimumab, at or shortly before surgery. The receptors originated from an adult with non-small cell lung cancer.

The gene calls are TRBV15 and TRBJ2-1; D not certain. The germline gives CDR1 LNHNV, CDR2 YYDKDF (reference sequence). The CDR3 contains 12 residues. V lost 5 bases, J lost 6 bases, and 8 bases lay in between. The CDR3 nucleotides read TGTGCCACCAGCTCCCGTCCCAATGAGCAGTTCTTC. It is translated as CATSSRPNEQFF.

The CDR3 region is CASSFNRGEYGYTF. CDR3 DNA: TGTGCCAGCAGCTTTAACAGGGGAGAATATGGCTACACCTTC. The chain links TRBV7-8 to TRBJ1-2; 7 bases fit TRBD1. Unmatched junction bases numbered 6, after V lost 3 bases and J lost 5 bases. The CDR3 runs 14 residues. Per germline, CDR1 SGHVS and CDR2 FQNEAQ.

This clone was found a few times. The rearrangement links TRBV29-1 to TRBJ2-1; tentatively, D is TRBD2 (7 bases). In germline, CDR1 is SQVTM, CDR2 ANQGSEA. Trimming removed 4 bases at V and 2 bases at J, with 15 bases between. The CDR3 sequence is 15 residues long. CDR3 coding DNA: TGCAGCGTTGTAGGGGGAGGGGGAACCTACAATGAGCAGTTCTTC. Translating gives CSVVGGGGTYNEQFF.

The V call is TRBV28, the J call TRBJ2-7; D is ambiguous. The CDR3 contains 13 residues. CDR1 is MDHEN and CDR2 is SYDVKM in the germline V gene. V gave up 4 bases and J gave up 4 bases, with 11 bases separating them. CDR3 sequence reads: CASSSLPGYEQYF. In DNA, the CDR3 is TGTGCCAGCAGTTCCCTACCAGGTTACGAGCAGTACTTC.

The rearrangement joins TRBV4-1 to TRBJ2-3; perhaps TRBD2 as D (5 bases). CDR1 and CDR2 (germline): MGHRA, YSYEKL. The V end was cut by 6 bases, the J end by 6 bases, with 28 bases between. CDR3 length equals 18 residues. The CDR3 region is CASRVRGASLREYDTQYF. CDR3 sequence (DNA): TGCGCCAGCAGAGTCAGAGGAGCGTCTCTCCGGGAATACGATACGCAGTATTTT.

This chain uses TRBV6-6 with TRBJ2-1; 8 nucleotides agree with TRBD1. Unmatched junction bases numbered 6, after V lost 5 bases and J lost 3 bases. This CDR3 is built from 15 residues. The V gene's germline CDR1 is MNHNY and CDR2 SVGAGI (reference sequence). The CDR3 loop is CASSKVQGGYNEQFF. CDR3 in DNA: TGTGCCAGCAGTAAAGTACAGGGGGGCTACAATGAGCAGTTCTTC.

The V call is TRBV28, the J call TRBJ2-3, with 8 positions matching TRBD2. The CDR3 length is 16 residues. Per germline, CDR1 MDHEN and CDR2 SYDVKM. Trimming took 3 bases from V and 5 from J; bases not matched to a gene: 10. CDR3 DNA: TGTGCCAGCAGTTTGTTGACTAGCGAGGGTGGAGATACGCAGTATTTT. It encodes CASSLLTSEGGDTQYF.

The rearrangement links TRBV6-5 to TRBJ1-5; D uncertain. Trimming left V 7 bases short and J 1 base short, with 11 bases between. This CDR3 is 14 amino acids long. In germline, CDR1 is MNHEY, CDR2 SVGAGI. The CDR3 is CASNSQPSNQPQHF. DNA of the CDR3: TGTGCCAGCAATTCCCAGCCCAGCAATCAGCCCCAGCATTTT.

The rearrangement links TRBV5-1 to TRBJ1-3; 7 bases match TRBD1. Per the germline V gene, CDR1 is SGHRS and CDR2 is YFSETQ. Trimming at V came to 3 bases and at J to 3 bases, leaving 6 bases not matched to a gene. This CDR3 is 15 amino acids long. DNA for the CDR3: TGCGCCAGCAGCTCCGCCGGGACAGATGGAAACACCATATATTTT. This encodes CASSSAGTDGNTIYF.

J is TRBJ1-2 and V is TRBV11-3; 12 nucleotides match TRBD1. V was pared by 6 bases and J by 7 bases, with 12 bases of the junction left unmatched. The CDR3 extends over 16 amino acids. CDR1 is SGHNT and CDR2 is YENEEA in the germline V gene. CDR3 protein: CASSPHTGQGASGYTF. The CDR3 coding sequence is TGTGCCAGCAGTCCACATACGGGACAGGGGGCGAGTGGCTACACCTTC.

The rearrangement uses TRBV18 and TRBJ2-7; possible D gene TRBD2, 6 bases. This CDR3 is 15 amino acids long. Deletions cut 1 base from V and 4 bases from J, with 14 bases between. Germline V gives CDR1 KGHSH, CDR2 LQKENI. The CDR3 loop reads CASSPHSGDRYEQYF. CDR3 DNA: TGTGCCAGCTCACCACACTCGGGGGATCGGTACGAGCAGTACTTC.

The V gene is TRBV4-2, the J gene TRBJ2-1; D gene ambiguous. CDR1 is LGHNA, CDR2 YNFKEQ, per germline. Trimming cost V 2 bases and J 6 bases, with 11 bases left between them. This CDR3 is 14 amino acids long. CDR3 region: CASSQPQTPNEQFF. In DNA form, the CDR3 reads TGTGCCAGCAGCCAACCTCAGACACCCAATGAGCAGTTCTTC.

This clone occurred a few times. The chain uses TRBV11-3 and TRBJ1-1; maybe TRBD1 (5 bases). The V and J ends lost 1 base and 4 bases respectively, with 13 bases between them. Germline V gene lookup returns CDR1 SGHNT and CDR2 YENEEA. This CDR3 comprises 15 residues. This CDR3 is CASSLATRGATEAFF. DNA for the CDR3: TGTGCCAGCAGCTTAGCTACGAGGGGAGCCACTGAAGCTTTCTTT.

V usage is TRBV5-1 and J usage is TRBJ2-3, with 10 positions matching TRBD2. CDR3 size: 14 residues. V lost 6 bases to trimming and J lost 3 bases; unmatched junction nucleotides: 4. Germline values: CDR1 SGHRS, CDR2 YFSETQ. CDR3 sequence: CASNPGLATDTQYF. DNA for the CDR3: TGCGCCAGCAATCCGGGACTAGCGACAGATACGCAGTATTTT.

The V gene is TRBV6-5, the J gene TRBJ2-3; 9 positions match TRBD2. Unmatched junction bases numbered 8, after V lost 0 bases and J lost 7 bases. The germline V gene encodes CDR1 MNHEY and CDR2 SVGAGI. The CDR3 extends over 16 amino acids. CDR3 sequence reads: CASSYSIAGGPNTQYF. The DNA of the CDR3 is TGTGCCAGCAGTTACTCGATCGCGGGAGGGCCAAATACGCAGTATTTT.

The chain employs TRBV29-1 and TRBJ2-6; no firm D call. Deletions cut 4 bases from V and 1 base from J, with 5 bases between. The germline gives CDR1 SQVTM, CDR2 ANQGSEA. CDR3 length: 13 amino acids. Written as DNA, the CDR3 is TGCAGCGTTGTTTCTTCTGGGGCCAACGTCCTGACTTTC. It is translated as CSVVSSGANVLTF.

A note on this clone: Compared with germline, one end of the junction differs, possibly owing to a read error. The CDR3 is CASRDYQGSSEQYF. For the CDR3, the DNA is TGTGCCAGTCGAGACTATCAAGGGTCCTCCGAGCAGTACTTC. The genes are TRBV6-6 and TRBJ2-7, with D perhaps matching TRBD2 (5 bases). Germline V gives CDR1 MNHNY, CDR2 SVGAGI (reference sequence). The CDR3 has 14 amino acids.

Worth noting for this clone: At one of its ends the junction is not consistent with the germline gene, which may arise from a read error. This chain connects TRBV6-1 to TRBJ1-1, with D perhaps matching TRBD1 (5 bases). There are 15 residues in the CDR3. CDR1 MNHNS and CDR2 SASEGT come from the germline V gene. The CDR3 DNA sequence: TGTGCCATCAGTGAAGAAGGGGTAGCGAACACTGAAGCTTTCTTT. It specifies CAISEEGVANTEAFF.

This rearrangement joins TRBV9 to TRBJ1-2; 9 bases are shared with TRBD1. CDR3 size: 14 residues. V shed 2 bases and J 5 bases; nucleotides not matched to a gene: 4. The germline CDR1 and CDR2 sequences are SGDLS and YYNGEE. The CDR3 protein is CASSVGQGLYGYTF. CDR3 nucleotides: TGTGCCAGCAGCGTCGGACAGGGGTTGTATGGCTACACCTTC.

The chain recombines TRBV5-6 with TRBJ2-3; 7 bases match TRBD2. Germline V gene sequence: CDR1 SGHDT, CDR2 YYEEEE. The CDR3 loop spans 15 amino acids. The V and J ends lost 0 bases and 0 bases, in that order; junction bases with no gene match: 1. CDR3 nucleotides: TGTGCCAGCAGCTTGGGACTAGCAAGCACAGATACGCAGTATTTT. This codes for CASSLGLASTDTQYF.

The chain's CDR3 is CSALEQETQYF. The CDR3 nucleotides read TGCAGTGCCCTCGAACAAGAGACCCAGTACTTC. The chain uses TRBV20-1 and TRBJ2-5; D gene uncertain. CDR3 size: 11 residues. Trimming stripped 6 bases from V and 2 bases from J, with 7 bases between. Germline assignment: CDR1 DFQATT and CDR2 SNEGSKA (reference sequence).